Reported below is one TCR beta chain. Germline CDR1 reads LNHDA; CDR2 reads SQIVND (reference sequence). The CDR3 has 14 amino acids. J gave up 4 bases and V 5 bases, and 7 bases lay outside the gene matches. This entry is derived from a study of patients and donors after allogeneic stem cell transplantation. TCRdb recomputed calls from the RT-PCR reads with MiXCR, one row per CDR3 protein. This table has about 960,000 distinct CDR3 sequences, over 15% appearing once. Sequencing used blood, either unsorted or a sorted T cell fraction (not recorded which). This TCR derives from a human donor who was either an allogeneic HSCT recipient or a stem cell or donor lymphocyte infusion donor (not recorded which). It is not recorded whose cells these are; they may come from a transplant donor. This chain links TRBV19 with TRBJ1-2, with 7 bases identical to TRBD1. The CDR3 here is CASSSSGTVYGYTF. Written as DNA, the CDR3 is TGTGCCAGTAGTTCTTCCGGGACAGTCTATGGCTACACCTTC. The full variable domain, rest sourced from reference TRBV19 and TRBJ1-2, is DGGITQSPKYLFRKEGQNVTLSCEQNLNHDAMYWYRQDPGQGLRLIYYSQIVNDFQKGDIAEGYSVSREKKESFPLTVTSAQKNPTAFYLCASSSSGTVYGYTFGSGTRLTVV.